These 24 T cell receptor beta chains came from one sample sequenced in a study of cytomegalovirus exposure and HLA in healthy donors. 60 Vbeta and 13 Jbeta primers were used in PCR. Sequencing used immunoSEQ multiplex PCR; TCRdb keeps in-frame clones, though not all of them. Here the sample spans around 190,000 clones, roughly 80% being singletons. The sample consisted of PBMCs. The source is a woman under 30 in good health and CMV-seronegative.

The gene calls are TRBV4-1 and TRBJ2-7; D is possibly TRBD1 (6 bases). Germline V gene sequence: CDR1 MGHRA, CDR2 YSYEKL. CDR3 size: 15 residues. V was shortened by 0 bases and J by 3 bases, with 12 bases between the two germline ends. CDR3 residues: CASSQEQGSIYEQYF. The CDR3 nucleotides read TGCGCCAGCAGCCAAGAACAGGGTAGCATCTACGAGCAGTACTTC.

J is TRBJ2-7 and V is TRBV5-6, with D tentatively TRBD1 (6 bases). The CDR3 is made up of 14 amino acids. V was cut by 1 base and J by 2 bases, with 10 bases left in between. Looked up from germline, CDR1 is SGHDT and CDR2 is YYEEEE. CDR3 nucleotide sequence: TGTGCCAGCAGCTTGACAGGGATTCCCTACGAGCAGTACTTC. Protein: CASSLTGIPYEQYF.

This clone is a singleton in its sample. The rearrangement links TRBV7-9 to TRBJ1-1, with 7 bases fitting TRBD1. The germline V gene has CDR1 SEHNR and CDR2 FQNEAQ (reference sequence). The CDR3 has 13 residues. After removal of 8 bases from V and 1 base from J, the junction contained 4 bases not matched to a gene. The CDR3 nucleotides are TGTGCCAGCCAGAGACAGGGGAACACTGAAGCTTTCTTT. It yields the protein CASQRQGNTEAFF.

The chain carries TRBV7-2 and TRBJ2-5, with TRBD1 matching 8 bases. This CDR3 comprises 13 residues. V lost 1 base, J lost 14 bases, and 9 bases stayed unmatched. Germline V gene sequence: CDR1 SGHTA, CDR2 FQGNSA. The CDR3 DNA is TGTGCCAGCAGCTTAGAAGGCGGACAGGGCAAATACTTC. This translates into CASSLEGGQGKYF.

This rearrangement joins TRBV9 to TRBJ1-2; 7 bases match TRBD1. CDR3 size: 13 residues. Germline assignment: CDR1 SGDLS and CDR2 YYNGEE. J lost 6 bases, V lost 0 bases, and 2 bases had no gene match. The CDR3 loop is CASSVDRGDGYTF. CDR3 in DNA: TGTGCCAGCAGCGTAGACAGGGGAGATGGCTACACCTTC.

V is TRBV2 and J is TRBJ2-3; weak D call: TRBD1 (5 bases). V was shortened by 3 bases and J by 4 bases, with 11 bases between the two germline ends. The CDR3 runs to 14 residues. Germline CDR1 reads SNHLY; CDR2 reads FYNNEI. Here the CDR3 reads CASSDQGPPDTQYF. The CDR3 region has the DNA TGTGCCAGCAGTGATCAGGGCCCACCAGATACGCAGTATTTT.

The CDR3 DNA follows: TGTGCCAGCAGGACTAGCCCCAGAGGTGAGCAGTTCTTC. Its protein product is CASRTSPRGEQFF. V usage is TRBV13 and J usage is TRBJ2-1; 7 positions match TRBD2. The length of the CDR3 is 13 residues. Germline V CDR1 and CDR2: PRHDT, FYEKMQ (reference sequence). The junction had 8 bases not matched to a gene; V was cut back by 6 bases and J by 9 bases.

This clone was observed a few times. The V gene is TRBV5-1, the J gene TRBJ1-2; no definite D call. The CDR3 is 13 amino acids. The germline CDR1 and CDR2 sequences are SGHRS and YFSETQ. Trimming took 1 base from V and 6 from J, leaving 10 bases between them. Here the CDR3 reads CASSLSTGNGYTF. The CDR3 DNA sequence: TGCGCCAGCAGCTTGAGCACGGGAAATGGCTACACCTTC.

The table lists this clone with a count of one. V and J are TRBV5-1 and TRBJ2-2; D unresolved. V was pared by 0 bases and J by 2 bases, with 5 bases between. CDR3 length equals 14 residues. Looked up from germline, CDR1 is SGHRS and CDR2 is YFSETQ. CDR3 sequence (DNA): TGCGCCAGCAGCTTGGTCCTCAACACCGGGGAGCTGTTTTTT. Protein product: CASSLVLNTGELFF.

The chain recombines TRBV25-1 with TRBJ2-1; a weak D match, TRBD1 (6 bases). The CDR3 has 14 amino acids. Deletions cut 7 bases from V and 6 bases from J, with 16 bases between. Germline V CDR1 and CDR2: MGHDK, SYGVNS. This CDR3 is CASTQGPFTNEQFF. DNA of the CDR3: TGTGCCAGCACTCAGGGGCCCTTTACCAATGAGCAGTTCTTC.

The rearrangement joins TRBV5-1 to TRBJ2-1, with 11 nucleotides matching TRBD1. Germline trimming cut 0 bases from V and 6 bases from J; bases unmatched to any gene: 5. The germline gives CDR1 SGHRS, CDR2 YFSETQ. The CDR3 totals 16 residues. The CDR3 DNA reads as TGCGCCAGCAGCTTGGACGGGACAGGGGGGATCAATGAGCAGTTCTTC. Translation gives CASSLDGTGGINEQFF. The complete variable domain, with remaining parts taken from reference TRBV5-1 and TRBJ2-1, reads KAGVTQTPRYLIKTRGQQVTLSCSPISGHRSVSWYQQTPGQGLQFLFEYFSETQRNKGNFPGRFSGRQFSNSRSEMNVSTLELGDSALYLCASSLDGTGGINEQFFGPGTRLTVL.

The V gene is TRBV18, the J gene TRBJ2-2; no reliable D call. CDR1 KGHSH and CDR2 LQKENI come from the germline V gene. The CDR3 sequence is 15 residues long. V was shortened by 6 bases and J by 0 bases, with 11 bases between the two germline ends. CDR3 DNA sequence: TGTGCCAGCTCCCCTACCACTTCGAACACCGGGGAGCTGTTTTTT. The encoded protein is CASSPTTSNTGELFF.

Here the CDR3 DNA reads TGTGCCAGCAGCCAAGTGTCCGGGACAGGAGACAATCAGCCCCAGCATTTT. Translating it yields CASSQVSGTGDNQPQHF. V and J are TRBV4-2 and TRBJ1-5; the match to TRBD1 covers 8 bases. Trimming at V came to 1 base and at J to 3 bases, leaving 8 bases not matched to a gene. From germline, CDR1 is LGHNA and CDR2 YNFKEQ. This CDR3 region has 17 residues.

The V call is TRBV5-6, the J call TRBJ2-7; TRBD1 is a possible D gene (5 bases). This CDR3 is built from 15 residues. Germline lookup yields CDR1 SGHDT and CDR2 YYEEEE. Trimming cost V 0 bases and J 4 bases, with 14 bases left between them. The CDR3 sequence is CASSLEGRAVYEQYF. CDR3 DNA sequence: TGTGCCAGCAGCTTGGAGGGCAGGGCCGTGTACGAGCAGTACTTC.

This chain links TRBV7-9 with TRBJ2-5; a possible D gene is TRBD1 (5 bases). The J call is doubtful: the DNA matches TRBJ2-7 better. The germline gives CDR1 SEHNR, CDR2 FQNEAQ (reference sequence). The CDR3 contains 15 residues. CDR3 DNA: TGTGCCAGCAGCCCGGTCCAGGGCGACCCCTACGAGCAGTACTTC. It translates to CASSPVQGDPYEQYF.

The V gene is TRBV6-6, the J gene TRBJ2-1; D perhaps matches TRBD1 (6 bases). Germline assignment: CDR1 MNHNY and CDR2 SVGAGI (reference sequence). This CDR3 contains 14 residues. Trimming took off 10 bases at V and 5 bases at J, with 18 bases between the two ends. The CDR3 protein is CATDERGTNNEQFF. The CDR3 nucleotides read TGTGCCACGGACGAGAGGGGGACCAACAATGAGCAGTTCTTC.

V is TRBV6-4 and J is TRBJ1-2; perhaps TRBD1 as D (6 bases). This CDR3 has 15 residues. The germline gives CDR1 MRHNA, CDR2 SNTAGT. V dropped 3 bases and J dropped 8 bases, with 19 bases sitting between them. The CDR3 is CASSEDGGQSSGYTF. CDR3 nucleotide sequence: TGTGCCAGCAGTGAGGATGGAGGACAGTCATCGGGCTACACCTTC.

The chain combines TRBV5-1 with TRBJ2-5, with D possibly matching TRBD2 (6 bases). The CDR3 is made up of 16 amino acids. V was cut by 0 bases and J by 5 bases, with 17 bases left in between. CDR1 is SGHRS and CDR2 is YFSETQ in the germline V gene. The CDR3 protein is CASSLGIGGSLETQYF. CDR3 nucleotides: TGCGCCAGCAGCTTGGGAATCGGGGGTTCGTTGGAGACCCAGTACTTC.

This clone was picked up one time. The chain uses TRBV14 and TRBJ1-1; TRBD1 matches 7 bases. V shed 1 base and J 5 bases; nucleotides not matched to a gene: 4. The CDR3 contains 14 residues. The germline V gene encodes CDR1 SGHDN and CDR2 FVKESK. The DNA of the CDR3 is TGTGCCAGCAGCCAAGTGGAGGGGGCGACTGAAGCTTTCTTT. Amino acid sequence: CASSQVEGATEAFF.

This clone has more than one count but fewer than ten. The chain is built from TRBV7-8 and TRBJ2-2; 9 bases fit TRBD2. Per germline, CDR1 SGHVS and CDR2 FQNEAQ. V gave up 2 bases and J gave up 5 bases; unmatched junction bases: 9. The CDR3 spans 17 residues. The CDR3 DNA follows: TGTGCCAGCAGCTTACTCGCGGGAGGGCTGGGAACCGGGGAGCTGTTTTTT. Translated, it gives CASSLLAGGLGTGELFF.

This chain connects TRBV28 to TRBJ1-5; 7 nucleotides line up with TRBD1. The V gene end was trimmed by 10 bases and the J gene end by 0 bases; junction bases not matched to a gene: 9. Germline-derived CDR1 and CDR2 are MDHEN and SYDVKM. CDR3 length: 15 amino acids. The CDR3 sequence is CATFPGQHSNQPQHF. CDR3 bases: TGTGCCACTTTTCCGGGACAGCATAGCAATCAGCCCCAGCATTTT.

The chain carries TRBV6-1 and TRBJ2-5; 12 bases match TRBD1. The DNA end is a closer match to TRBJ2-7, so the J assignment may be wrong. The CDR3 runs 14 residues. The germline CDR1 and CDR2 sequences are MNHNS and SASEGT. The chain's CDR3 is CASSVGQGAYEQYF. The CDR3 nucleotides are TGTGCCAGCAGTGTGGGACAGGGGGCGTACGAGCAGTACTTC.

This chain connects TRBV25-1 to TRBJ1-5; D is uncertain. V shed 4 bases and J shed 7 bases, with 8 bases lying between them. The germline CDR1 and CDR2 sequences are MGHDK and SYGVNS. This CDR3 contains 12 residues. CDR3 in amino acids: CASSGLGQPQHF. As DNA, the CDR3 is TGTGCCAGCAGTGGGCTCGGGCAGCCCCAGCATTTT.

The chain has TRBV30 and TRBJ1-6; weak D call: TRBD1 (5 bases). Trimming stripped 2 bases from V and 7 bases from J, with 15 bases between. The CDR3 consists of 15 residues. Germline V gives CDR1 GTSNPN, CDR2 SVGIG (reference sequence). CDR3 sequence (DNA): TGTGCCTGGAGTTCCCGGGGGGTTTGGAATTCACCCCTCCACTTT. It translates to CAWSSRGVWNSPLHF.